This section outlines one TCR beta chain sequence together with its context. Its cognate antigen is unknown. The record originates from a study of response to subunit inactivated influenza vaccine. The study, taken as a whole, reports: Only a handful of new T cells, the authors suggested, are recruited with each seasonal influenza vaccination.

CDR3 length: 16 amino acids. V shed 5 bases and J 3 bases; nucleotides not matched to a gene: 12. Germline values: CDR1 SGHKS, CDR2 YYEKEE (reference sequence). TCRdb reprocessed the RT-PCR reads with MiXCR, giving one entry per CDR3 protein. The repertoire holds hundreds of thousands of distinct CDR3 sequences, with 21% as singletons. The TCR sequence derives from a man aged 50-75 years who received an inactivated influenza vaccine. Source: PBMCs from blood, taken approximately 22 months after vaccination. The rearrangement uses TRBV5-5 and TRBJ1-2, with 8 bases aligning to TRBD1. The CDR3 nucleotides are TGTGCCAGCAGATTTGGACAGGGTCGATTGGACTATGGCTACACCTTC. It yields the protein CASRFGQGRLDYGYTF.